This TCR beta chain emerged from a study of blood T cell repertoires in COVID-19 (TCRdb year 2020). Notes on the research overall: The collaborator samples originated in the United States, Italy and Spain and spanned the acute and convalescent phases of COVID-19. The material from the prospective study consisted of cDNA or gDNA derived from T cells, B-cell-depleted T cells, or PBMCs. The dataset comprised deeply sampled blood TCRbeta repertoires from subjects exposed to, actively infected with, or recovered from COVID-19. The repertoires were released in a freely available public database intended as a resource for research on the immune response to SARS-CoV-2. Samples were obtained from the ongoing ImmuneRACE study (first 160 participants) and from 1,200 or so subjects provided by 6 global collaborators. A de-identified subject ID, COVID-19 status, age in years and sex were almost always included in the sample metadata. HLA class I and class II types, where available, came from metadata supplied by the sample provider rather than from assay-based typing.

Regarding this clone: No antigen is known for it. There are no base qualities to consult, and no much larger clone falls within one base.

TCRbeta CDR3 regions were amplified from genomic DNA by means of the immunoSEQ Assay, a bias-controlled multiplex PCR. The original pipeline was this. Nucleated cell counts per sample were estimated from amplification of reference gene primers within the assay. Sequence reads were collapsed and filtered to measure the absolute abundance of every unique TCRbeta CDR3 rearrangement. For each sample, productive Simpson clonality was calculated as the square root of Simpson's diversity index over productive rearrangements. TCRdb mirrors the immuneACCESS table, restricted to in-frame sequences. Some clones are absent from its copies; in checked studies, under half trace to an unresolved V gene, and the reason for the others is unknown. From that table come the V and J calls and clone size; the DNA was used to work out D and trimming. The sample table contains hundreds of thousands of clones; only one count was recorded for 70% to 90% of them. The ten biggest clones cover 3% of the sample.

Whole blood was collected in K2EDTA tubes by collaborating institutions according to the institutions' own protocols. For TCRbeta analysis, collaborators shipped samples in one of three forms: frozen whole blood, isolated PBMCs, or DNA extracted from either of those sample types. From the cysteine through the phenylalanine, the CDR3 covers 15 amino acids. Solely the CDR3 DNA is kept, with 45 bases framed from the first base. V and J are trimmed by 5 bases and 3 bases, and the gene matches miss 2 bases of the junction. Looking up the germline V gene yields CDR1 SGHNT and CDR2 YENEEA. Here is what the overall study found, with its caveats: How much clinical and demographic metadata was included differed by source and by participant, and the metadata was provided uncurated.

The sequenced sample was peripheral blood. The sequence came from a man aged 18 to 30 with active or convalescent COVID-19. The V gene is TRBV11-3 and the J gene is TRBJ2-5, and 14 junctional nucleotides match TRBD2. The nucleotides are TGTGCCAGCAGCCAGGGACTAGCGGGGGAAGAGACCCAGTACTTC. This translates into CASSQGLAGEETQYF.